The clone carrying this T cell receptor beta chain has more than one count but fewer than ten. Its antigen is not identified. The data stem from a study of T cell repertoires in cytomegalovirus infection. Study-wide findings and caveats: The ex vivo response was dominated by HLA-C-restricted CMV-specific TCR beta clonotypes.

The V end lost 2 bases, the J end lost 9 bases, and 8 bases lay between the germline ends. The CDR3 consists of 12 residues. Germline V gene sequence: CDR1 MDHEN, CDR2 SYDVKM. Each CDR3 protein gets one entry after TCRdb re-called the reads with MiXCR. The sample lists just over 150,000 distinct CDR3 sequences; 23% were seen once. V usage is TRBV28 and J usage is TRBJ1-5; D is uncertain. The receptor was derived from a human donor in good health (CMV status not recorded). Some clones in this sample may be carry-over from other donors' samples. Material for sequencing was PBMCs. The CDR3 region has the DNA TGTGCCAGCAGTTTACCGGTACGGCCCCAGCATTTT. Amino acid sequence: CASSLPVRPQHF.